These T cell receptor beta chains were read from a single sample in a study of cytomegalovirus exposure and HLA in healthy donors. The table came from immunoSEQ multiplex PCR; TCRdb's copy has only in-frame clones and leaves some out. In the table there are more than 85,000 clones, roughly three quarters of which are singletons. The sample taken for sequencing was PBMCs. The receptors originated from a female donor in good health and CMV-seronegative. CDR3s include the opening cysteine and the closing phenylalanine or tryptophan. The D gene is left open where the match is weak. The listing skips clone size in some rows; elsewhere it reads once, few, many or a size class.

J,V,size,D,DNA,CDR3
TRBJ2-1,TRBV19,.,TRBD2,TGCGCCAGTAGTATAGGGACTAGCGGGGGGACCGTACAGTTCTTC,CASSIGTSGGTVQFF
TRBJ1-1,TRBV7-9,.,.,TGTTCCAGCAGCTTAGTTGACAGCTGGGGAACTGAAGCTTTCTTT,CSSSLVDSWGTEAFF
TRBJ1-5,TRBV27,.,TRBD1,TGTGCCAGCAGTGTTAACAGGGGGCGCGGGGTCAATCAGCCCCAGCATTTT,CASSVNRGRGVNQPQHF
TRBJ2-3,TRBV13,.,.,TGTGCCAGCAGCTTCGGTGGGGAGACCACAGATACGCAGTATTTT,CASSFGGETTDTQYF
TRBJ2-2,TRBV4-1,.,.,TGCGCCAGCAGCAGTAGAGTTACCGGGGAGCTGTTTTTT,CASSSRVTGELFF
TRBJ1-5,TRBV28,few,.,TGTGCCAGCAGTTTTGGACACAGAACTCCGAGCAATCAGCCCCAGCATTTT,CASSFGHRTPSNQPQHF
TRBJ2-1,TRBV7-3,.,TRBD2,TGTTCCAGCAGCTTAACTTCGACTAGCGGGGGCCCCTTTTACAATGAGCAGTTCTTC,CSSSLTSTSGGPFYNEQFF
TRBJ1-1,TRBV28,.,TRBD1,TGTGCCAGCAGCAAATACCTGACAGGGCAAGCTTTCTTT,CASSKYLTGQAFF
TRBJ1-2,TRBV27,once,.,TGTGCCAGCAGTTTTGATCCGACACACTTCTATGGCTACACCTTC,CASSFDPTHFYGYTF
TRBJ2-2,TRBV2,.,.,TGTGCCAGCAGCGGGGACACCGCGAACACCGGGGAGCTGTTTTTT,CASSGDTANTGELFF
TRBJ2-5,TRBV2,.,TRBD2,TGTGCCAGCATCGGGGGGGCTAGCGGACTACAAGAGACCCAGTACTTC,CASIGGASGLQETQYF
TRBJ2-3,TRBV2,few,.,TGTGCCAGCAGCCTCGGGACAGATACGCAGTATTTT,CASSLGTDTQYF
TRBJ1-5,TRBV4-1,.,TRBD1,TGCGCCAGCAGCCAGCCGGGACAGGGCTTTCAGCCCCAGCATTTT,CASSQPGQGFQPQHF